This is a list of T cell receptor beta chains from one sample in a study of control samples from healthy donors and cancer patients. Sequencing used immunoSEQ multiplex PCR; TCRdb keeps in-frame clones, though not all of them. The table lists some 130,000 clones, 80% to 95% of them singletons. What was sequenced was blood. The receptors come from a man in his late teens or twenties in good health. CDR3s include the opening cysteine and the closing phenylalanine or tryptophan. Only part of the rows carry a size: once, few, many, or a class if the clone is expanded.

clone_size: .
v_call: TRBV3-1/TRBV3-2
cdr3_aa: CASSLGTGETDTQYF

clone_size: .
v_call: TRBV21-1
cdr3_aa: CASSKAAGRCSGNTIYF

clone_size: once
v_call: TRBV5-1
cdr3_aa: CASSPQEGYNEQFF

clone_size: .
v_call: TRBV5-1
cdr3_aa: CASSLGSDRGQNGYTF

clone_size: .
v_call: TRBV5-1
cdr3_aa: CASSLVGARVGNTIYF

clone_size: once
v_call: TRBV5-1
cdr3_aa: CASGTGGNTGELFF

clone_size: .
v_call: TRBV7-3
cdr3_aa: CASSLISGELFF

clone_size: .
v_call: TRBV18
cdr3_aa: CASSPGLAGFGYEQYF

clone_size: once
v_call: TRBV2
cdr3_aa: CASRLEGGPMVEQYF

clone_size: .
v_call: TRBV10-1
cdr3_aa: CASSDSYEQYF

clone_size: .
v_call: TRBV6-2/TRBV6-3
cdr3_aa: CASSYPDRGGTQYF

clone_size: .
v_call: TRBV21-1
cdr3_aa: CASSKAPGGRYEQYF

clone_size: .
v_call: TRBV7-9
cdr3_aa: CASSHAGAGTEAFF

clone_size: .
v_call: TRBV3-1/TRBV3-2
cdr3_aa: CASSPSRGQPQHF

clone_size: .
v_call: TRBV18
cdr3_aa: CASHPGTTNEKLFF

clone_size: once
v_call: TRBV19
cdr3_aa: CASRTGTGGNQPQHF

clone_size: .
v_call: TRBV3-1/TRBV3-2
cdr3_aa: CASSPQQETQYF

clone_size: .
v_call: TRBV13
cdr3_aa: CASSLRPRVWDEQFF

clone_size: .
v_call: TRBV7-9
cdr3_aa: CASSPTGQGNNEQFF

clone_size: .
v_call: TRBV12-3/TRBV12-4
cdr3_aa: CASSTGLAYEQYF

clone_size: .
v_call: TRBV6-5
cdr3_aa: CASSQGQGPYEQYF

clone_size: .
v_call: TRBV2
cdr3_aa: CASNGGNQPQHF

clone_size: .
v_call: TRBV2
cdr3_aa: CASSPDRGLGNYGYTF

clone_size: .
v_call: TRBV7-9
cdr3_aa: CASTSGTGARNSPLHF

clone_size: .
v_call: TRBV6-5
cdr3_aa: CASSRQGDQPQHF

clone_size: .
v_call: TRBV27
cdr3_aa: CASSPFSDRRANYGYTF

clone_size: .
v_call: TRBV12-5
cdr3_aa: CASGWGTSGTDTQYF

clone_size: .
v_call: TRBV7-9
cdr3_aa: CASSLFPGAGGNTIYF

clone_size: few
v_call: TRBV5-5
cdr3_aa: CASSTGGTGAYEQYF

clone_size: few
v_call: TRBV9
cdr3_aa: CASSVDNVGNTIYF

clone_size: .
v_call: TRBV5-1
cdr3_aa: CASSWGLAADTQYF

clone_size: .
v_call: TRBV5-1
cdr3_aa: CASSDRGHTEAFF

clone_size: .
v_call: TRBV5-1
cdr3_aa: CASSLEGRTNTEAFF

clone_size: .
v_call: TRBV6-5
cdr3_aa: CASSYGVVYGYTF

clone_size: .
v_call: TRBV19
cdr3_aa: CASTTTRQPQHF

clone_size: .
v_call: TRBV6-5
cdr3_aa: CASRTGTGSGNTIYF

clone_size: .
v_call: TRBV27
cdr3_aa: CASKPPGSNPKHGYTF

clone_size: .
v_call: TRBV19
cdr3_aa: CASSIPGGGRGYTF

clone_size: .
v_call: TRBV6-5
cdr3_aa: CASIGIGAAGELFF

clone_size: .
v_call: TRBV4-1
cdr3_aa: CASSQLAVAREKLFF

clone_size: .
v_call: TRBV27
cdr3_aa: CASSIGQGAVYTF

clone_size: .
v_call: TRBV5-6
cdr3_aa: CASSLSDRGGTDTQYF

clone_size: once
v_call: TRBV3-1/TRBV3-2
cdr3_aa: CASSQGGGAPRGYTF

clone_size: once
v_call: TRBV30
cdr3_aa: CAWGLDSNQPQHF

clone_size: .
v_call: TRBV2
cdr3_aa: CASSTGQGGSYQETQYF

clone_size: few
v_call: TRBV4-1
cdr3_aa: CASSRGLAGGNNEQFF

clone_size: .
v_call: TRBV7-3
cdr3_aa: CASSPHCGGPVRETQYF

clone_size: once
v_call: TRBV4-2
cdr3_aa: CASSQDWLAANTGELFF

clone_size: .
v_call: TRBV7-2
cdr3_aa: CASSLALSRRSNQPQHF

clone_size: .
v_call: TRBV4-1
cdr3_aa: CASSQDAREGGNTIYF

clone_size: once
v_call: TRBV27
cdr3_aa: CASSSAYEQYF

clone_size: .
v_call: TRBV9
cdr3_aa: CASSGPGTGPYNEQFF